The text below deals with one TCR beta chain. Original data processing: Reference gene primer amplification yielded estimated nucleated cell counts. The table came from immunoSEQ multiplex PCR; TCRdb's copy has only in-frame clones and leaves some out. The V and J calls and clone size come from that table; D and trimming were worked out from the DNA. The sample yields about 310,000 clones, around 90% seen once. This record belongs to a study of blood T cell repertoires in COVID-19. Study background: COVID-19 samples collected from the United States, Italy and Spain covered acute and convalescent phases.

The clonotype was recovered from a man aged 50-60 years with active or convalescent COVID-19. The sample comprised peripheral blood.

The CDR3, as DNA: TGTGCCAGCAGTGAGGGGAGCTTGGGAGGCTACACCTTC. Translating gives CASSEGSLGGYTF. This chain joins TRBV25-1 and TRBJ1-2; unclear D gene. The V end lost 3 bases, the J end lost 8 bases, and 13 bases lay between the germline ends. The CDR3 is 13 amino acids. Germline-derived CDR1 and CDR2 are MGHDK and SYGVNS.